The 4 T cell receptor beta chains below all came from one sample that was sequenced in a study of T-cell memory formation after mild COVID-19. Using its own MiXCR run on the 5' RACE reads, TCRdb lists one record per CDR3 protein. The sample records 470,000 or so distinct CDR3 sequences, roughly 17% being singletons. The sequenced sample was PBMCs or a T cell subset sorted from them (not recorded which). The receptors originated from a man aged 18 to 29 who had mild COVID-19 (a few samples of this study predate the infection). Cell type and time point are not known.

The gene calls are TRBV10-3 and TRBJ2-7; D ambiguous. Germline assignment: CDR1 ENHRY and CDR2 SYGVKD. The CDR3 length is 14 residues. Trimming took off 2 bases at V and 1 base at J, with 9 bases between the two ends. The CDR3 loop is CAISEADGSYEQYV. The CDR3 nucleotides read TGTGCCATCAGTGAGGCCGACGGTTCCTACGAGCAGTACGTC.

V is TRBV4-1 and J is TRBJ2-5, with 8 bases fitting TRBD2. This CDR3 is 12 amino acids long. The trim removed 4 bases at V and 9 bases at J, leaving 4 bases unmatched. The V gene's germline CDR1 is MGHRA and CDR2 YSYEKL. CDR3 amino acids: CASSLYGGAQYF. The CDR3 bases are TGCGCCAGCAGCCTATACGGGGGGGCCCAGTACTTC.

The J gene is TRBJ2-7, the V gene TRBV18; TRBD2 aligns across 7 bases. Looked up from germline, CDR1 is KGHSH and CDR2 is LQKENI. This CDR3 is built from 13 residues. V lost 6 bases and J lost 3; bases outside the gene matches: 5. Here the CDR3 DNA reads TGTGCCAGCTCCACATCGGGGGGCTACGAGCAGTACGTC. Translated, it gives CASSTSGGYEQYV.

This clonotype was picked up one time. The chain joins TRBV23-1 to TRBJ2-3; D may match TRBD1 or TRBD2 (5 bases each). TRBV23-1 is an open reading frame whose function is uncertain. The V end was cut by 3 bases, the J end by 6 bases, with 16 bases between. The CDR3 runs 15 residues. CDR3 DNA: TGCGCCAGCAGTCAGGGGGTAACCCGAGGGGATACGCAGTATTTT. This translates into CASSQGVTRGDTQYF.